One and the same sample provided the 18 T cell receptor beta chains below, sequenced in a study of CD8 T cells in ankylosing spondylitis. TCRdb ran MiXCR on the 5' RACE reads and lists one entry per CDR3 protein. The data hold roughly 230,000 distinct CDR3 sequences, with 8.2% observed a single time. Sequencing was performed on blood, either unsorted or a sorted T cell fraction (not recorded which). All receptors derive from a female donor with ankylosing spondylitis or in good health (not recorded which).

This clonotype was found many times. J is TRBJ2-1 and V is TRBV20-1; 11 bases are shared with TRBD2. The CDR3 totals 16 residues. Germline V gene data show CDR1 as DFQATT and CDR2 as SNEGSKA (reference sequence). J lost 2 bases, V lost 5 bases, and 8 bases had no gene match. The CDR3 loop reads CSAVRGLAATYNEQFF. CDR3 nucleotide sequence: TGCAGTGCTGTCCGGGGACTAGCGGCTACCTACAATGAGCAGTTCTTC.

This clonotype showed up many times. The CDR3 region is CASRVTGGNTEAFF. The CDR3, as DNA: TGTGCCAGCAGAGTTACAGGAGGGAACACTGAAGCTTTCTTT. The gene calls are TRBV2 and TRBJ1-1; perhaps TRBD1 as D (5 bases). CDR3 size: 14 residues. Trimming pared 6 bases from V and 1 base from J, leaving 12 bases between. Germline V gene lookup returns CDR1 SNHLY and CDR2 FYNNEI. Drawing the rest from reference TRBV2 and TRBJ1-1, the complete variable domain is EPEVTQTPSHQVTQMGQEVILRCVPISNHLYFYWYRQILGQKVEFLVSFYNNEISEKSEIFDDQFSVERPDGSNFTLKIRSTKLEDSAMYFCASRVTGGNTEAFFGQGTRLTVV.

Comments on this clonotype: A much larger clone sits a single nucleotide away, making a read error possible. This chain connects TRBV30 to TRBJ2-1; 8 bases line up with TRBD2. The V gene end was trimmed by 5 bases and the J gene end by 9 bases; junction bases not matched to a gene: 15. CDR1 and CDR2 from the germline V gene are GTSNPN and SVGIG (reference sequence). CDR3 size: 15 residues. The CDR3: CAWGFTREARSEQFF. DNA for the CDR3: TGTGCCTGGGGGTTTACGCGGGAGGCCCGCAGTGAGCAGTTCTTC. Complete variable domain (other parts from reference TRBV30 and TRBJ2-1): SQTIHQWPATLVQPVGSPLSLECTVEGTSNPNLYWYRQAAGRGLQLLFYSVGIGQISSEVPQNLSASRPQDRQFILSSKKLLLSDSGFYLCAWGFTREARSEQFFGPGTRLTVL.

Regarding this clonotype: The junction and the germline gene differ at one end; a read error may be behind it. The chain links TRBV11-2 to TRBJ2-1, with D maybe TRBD2 (6 bases). Germline CDR1 and CDR2: SGHAT and FQNNGV. CDR3 length: 15 residues. The CDR3 region has the DNA TGTGCCGGCAGCTCAATAGGGGAGGAAGGCAATGAGCAGTTCTTC. Residues: CAGSSIGEEGNEQFF.

This clonotype was counted many times. J is TRBJ2-7 and V is TRBV6-2 or TRBV6-3; 8 nucleotides match TRBD1. The CDR3 loop spans 15 amino acids. V was clipped by 5 bases and J by 5 bases; unmatched bases: 11. Germline V gives CDR1 MNHEY, CDR2 SVGEGT. The CDR3, as DNA: TGTGCCAGCAGTGCGGAGGCAGGGGGCGTGGACGAGCAGTACTTC. Translated: CASSAEAGGVDEQYF.

This clonotype was recorded many times. The chain joins TRBV7-6 to TRBJ2-1, with 9 bases identical to TRBD1. The CDR3 has 16 residues. Trimming took 5 bases from V and 7 from J; bases not matched to a gene: 12. The germline gives CDR1 SGHVS, CDR2 FNYEAQ. The CDR3 nucleotides read TGTGCCAGCAGCCCCGGCGGACAGGGGATTTTGAATGAGCAGTTCTTC. This codes for CASSPGGQGILNEQFF.

In its sample, this clonotype was seen many times. This chain connects TRBV7-3 to TRBJ2-4, with D unresolved. Germline values: CDR1 SGHTA, CDR2 FQGTGA. V shed 4 bases and J shed 9 bases, with 10 bases lying between them. The CDR3 has 12 amino acids. The CDR3 region is CASSSEWGIQYF. The CDR3 nucleotides are TGTGCCAGCAGCTCGGAGTGGGGCATTCAGTACTTC.

This clonotype has a count of ten or more. The V call is TRBV7-2, the J call TRBJ2-1; D is tentatively TRBD1 or TRBD2 (5 bases each). The CDR3 consists of 16 residues. Germline assignment: CDR1 SGHTA and CDR2 FQGNSA. The ends were cut back, 1 base at V and 6 bases at J, with 16 bases in the middle. The CDR3 DNA sequence: TGTGCCAGCAGCTTAGTTGGTAGCGAAGGGGCCAATGAGCAGTTCTTC. This codes for CASSLVGSEGANEQFF.

This clonotype came up a few times. The rearrangement uses TRBV20-1 and TRBJ2-1; possible D gene TRBD2, 5 bases. Germline V CDR1 and CDR2: DFQATT, SNEGSKA (reference sequence). V lost 5 bases to trimming and J lost 1 base, with 9 bases between them. The CDR3 sequence is 13 residues long. The CDR3: CSAGGGSYNEQFF. The DNA of the CDR3 is TGCAGTGCTGGAGGTGGTTCCTACAATGAGCAGTTCTTC.

A few counts support this clonotype. V gene TRBV27 combines with J gene TRBJ2-2, with D perhaps TRBD1 (6 bases). Trimming cost V 3 bases and J 9 bases, with 11 bases left between them. Germline-derived CDR1 and CDR2 are MNHEY and SMNVEV (reference sequence). The CDR3 is 13 residues long. CDR3 DNA: TGTGCCAGCAGTTTGGGCAGGGGCTGGGAGCTGTTTTTT. It is translated as CASSLGRGWELFF.

This clonotype appeared many times. This chain connects TRBV7-2 to TRBJ2-2; no firm D call. V dropped 4 bases and J dropped 2 bases, with 8 bases sitting between them. This CDR3 contains 14 residues. Germline CDR1 and CDR2: SGHTA and FQGNSA. As DNA, the CDR3 is TGTGCCAGCAGCTACCGGGCCAACACCGGGGAGCTGTTTTTT. Translation: CASSYRANTGELFF. Using reference TRBV7-2 and TRBJ2-2 for the parts outside the CDR3, the full variable domain is GAGVSQSPSNKVTEKGKDVELRCDPISGHTALYWYRQSLGQGLEFLIYFQGNSAPDKSGLPSDRFSAERTGGSVSTLTIQRTQQEDSAVYLCASSYRANTGELFFGEGSRLTVL.

This chain connects TRBV20-1 to TRBJ2-1, with 7 bases lining up with TRBD1. The CDR3 runs to 14 residues. Germline loops: CDR1 DFQATT, CDR2 SNEGSKA (reference sequence). Here the CDR3 DNA reads TGCGGTGTCCTAGACAGGGTATCTTCCAATGAGCAGTTCTTC. Protein product: CGVLDRVSSNEQFF.

This clonotype was detected ten times or more. The rearrangement links TRBV12-3 or TRBV12-4 to TRBJ2-1; 12 bases map to TRBD2. The V gene end was trimmed by 6 bases and the J gene end by 10 bases; junction bases not matched to a gene: 10. The CDR3 has 15 amino acids. This chain's CDR3 is CASRPGLAGLREQFF. The CDR3 DNA reads TGTGCCAGCAGGCCGGGACTAGCGGGCCTTCGGGAGCAGTTCTTC.

To note about this clonotype: A much larger clone lies a single base off, so this may be a read error. This chain uses TRBV20-1 with TRBJ2-1, with TRBD2 identical over 7 bases. This CDR3 contains 17 residues. Germline CDR1 is DFQATT and CDR2 is SNEGSKA (reference sequence). The CDR3 DNA reads TGCAGTGCTAGTAAGGCGGGAGTTACAAGCTCCTACACTGAGCAGTTCTTC. Translating it yields CSASKAGVTSSYTEQFF.

This clonotype occurred a few times. The genes are TRBV11-1 and TRBJ2-1; D is ambiguous. The CDR3 spans 16 residues. The germline V gene encodes CDR1 SGHAT and CDR2 FQDESV (reference sequence). The V end lost 1 base, the J end lost 2 bases, and 12 bases lay between the germline ends. The CDR3, as DNA: TGTGCCAGCAGCTTAGTAAGTTGGCAGGCCTACAATGAGCAGTTCTTC. Protein: CASSLVSWQAYNEQFF.

This clonotype was picked up many times. The chain uses TRBV20-1 and TRBJ1-1; possibly TRBD1 for D (6 bases). This CDR3 spans 12 amino acids. V shed 8 bases and J shed 5 bases, with 15 bases lying between them. Per the germline V gene, CDR1 is DFQATT and CDR2 is SNEGSKA (reference sequence). The CDR3 bases are TGCAGTCACAGATCAGGGGAAACTGAAGCTTTCTTT. Translation gives CSHRSGETEAFF.

This clonotype has at least ten counts. The chain has TRBV7-2 and TRBJ1-3; D gene ambiguous. Germline CDR1 is SGHTA and CDR2 is FQGNSA. The germline V and J ends were trimmed by 1 base and 0 bases, with 13 bases remaining between them. This CDR3 is built from 17 residues. Written as DNA, the CDR3 is TGTGCCAGCAGCTTAGTTAACCCCCTTTCCTCTGGAAACACCATATATTTT. Its protein product is CASSLVNPLSSGNTIYF.

The chain joins TRBV5-1 to TRBJ1-2; a possible D gene is TRBD1 (6 bases). CDR3 length equals 16 residues. V lost 2 bases, J lost 2 bases, and 16 bases lay in between. CDR1 is SGHRS and CDR2 is YFSETQ in the germline V gene. The CDR3 DNA reads TGCGCCAGCAGCTTAGGACCCGGGACATTGAACTATGGCTACACCTTC. It is translated as CASSLGPGTLNYGYTF.